A single sample gave rise to the 8 T cell receptor beta chains below, sequenced in a study of blood T cell repertoires in COVID-19. Here immunoSEQ multiplex PCR was the method, and the copy in TCRdb shows in-frame clones only, minus some. Of 150,000 to 160,000 clones listed, 84% are singletons. The sequenced sample was peripheral blood. Receptor source: a woman aged 45-65 years with acute or convalescent COVID-19.

The chain has TRBV6-2 or TRBV6-3 and TRBJ1-1; 7 positions match TRBD1. The CDR3 has 15 amino acids. The germline gives CDR1 MNHEY, CDR2 SVGEGT. V shed 4 bases and J 5 bases; nucleotides not matched to a gene: 10. CDR3 protein: CASSFGQVRTTEAFF. CDR3 nucleotides: TGTGCCAGCAGTTTCGGACAGGTTCGAACAACTGAAGCTTTCTTT.

The J gene is TRBJ2-5, the V gene TRBV4-1, with D possibly matching TRBD2 (5 bases). The CDR3 has 16 residues. Germline assignment: CDR1 MGHRA and CDR2 YSYEKL. With 3 bases removed from V and 1 base from J, the gap between germline ends came to 15 bases. CDR3 sequence reads: CASSQPLTDFQETQYF. CDR3 DNA sequence: TGCGCCAGCAGCCAGCCCCTAACGGACTTCCAAGAGACCCAGTACTTC.

The chain recombines TRBV5-1 with TRBJ1-4; no definite D call. Trimming stripped 5 bases from V and 7 bases from J, with 15 bases between. The CDR3 has 14 amino acids. The germline V gene has CDR1 SGHRS and CDR2 YFSETQ. Here the CDR3 reads CASSDGLKTEKLFF. The CDR3 region has the DNA TGCGCCAGCAGTGATGGACTTAAGACTGAAAAACTGTTTTTT.

This chain connects TRBV25-1 to TRBJ1-2; no reliable D call. Germline CDR1 is MGHDK and CDR2 is SYGVNS. The CDR3 is 12 residues long. Deletions cut 2 bases from V and 4 bases from J, with 5 bases between. Written as DNA, the CDR3 is TGTGCCAGCAGTGAAACGGGCTATGGCTACACCTTC. Translated: CASSETGYGYTF.

The V gene is TRBV6-5, the J gene TRBJ2-1, with 8 bases identical to TRBD2. The V segment lost 5 bases and the J segment 8 bases; nucleotides outside the gene matches: 11. Germline V gene lookup returns CDR1 MNHEY and CDR2 SVGAGI. CDR3 length: 15 amino acids. The CDR3 sequence: CASSRSGGRFDEQFF. The CDR3 DNA reads TGTGCCAGCAGTCGGTCGGGGGGGCGCTTCGATGAGCAGTTCTTC.

This clone occurred a few times. The chain joins TRBV7-8 to TRBJ2-5; TRBD2 aligns across 10 bases. The CDR3 consists of 18 residues. From germline, CDR1 is SGHVS and CDR2 FQNEAQ. V lost 5 bases to trimming and J lost 2 bases; unmatched junction nucleotides: 14. CDR3 in amino acids: CASSRLGSGRSPQETQYF. The DNA for the CDR3 is TGTGCCAGCAGCCGCTTGGGTAGCGGGAGGTCCCCTCAAGAGACCCAGTACTTC.

The rearrangement links TRBV9 to TRBJ1-1; D is perhaps TRBD1 (6 bases). The CDR3 has 14 residues. Trimming took off 1 base at V and 5 bases at J, with 12 bases between the two ends. Germline lookup yields CDR1 SGDLS and CDR2 YYNGEE. This CDR3 reads CASSVLDQGTEAFF. The CDR3 DNA is TGTGCCAGCAGCGTATTGGACCAGGGGACTGAAGCTTTCTTT.

This clone was counted a single time. V is TRBV20-1 and J is TRBJ2-1; TRBD1 is a possible D gene (6 bases). This CDR3 spans 13 amino acids. Germline V lookup: CDR1 DFQATT, CDR2 SNEGSKA (reference sequence). V lost 3 bases, J lost 6 bases, and 12 bases lay in between. CDR3 DNA: TGCAGTGCTAGTCCCCAGGGGAGCAATGAGCAGTTCTTC. Its protein product is CSASPQGSNEQFF.